The rows below give T cell receptor beta chains drawn from one sample of a study of shared clonotypes between healthy human individuals. The repertoire was sequenced with immunoSEQ multiplex PCR; TCRdb's copy has only in-frame clones and lacks some. The table records about 2.4 million clones, 93% of them present only once. The specimen was naive CD4+ T cells from PBMCs. These receptors were taken from a man aged 18 to 30 in good health. Some clones in this sample may be carry-over from other donors' samples. CDR3s leave out the opening cysteine and the closing phenylalanine or tryptophan.

J gene,V gene,CDR3 protein
TRBJ2-3,TRBV29-1,SVEGGLPGTDTQY
TRBJ2-1,TRBV7-3,ASSLRGLAAANEQF
TRBJ2-1,TRBV28,ASSGTRGQGYNEQF
TRBJ2-3,TRBV4-3,ASSRRTSGEGRSTDTQY
TRBJ2-7,TRBV11-3,ASSSGTGINEQY
TRBJ1-1,TRBV15,ATSREAAIVTEAF
TRBJ2-7,TRBV15,ATSRAAEMGEQY
TRBJ1-1,TRBV5-1,ASSLQGTEAF
TRBJ1-5,TRBV6-1,ASSDGRGGNNQPQH
TRBJ2-5,TRBV28,ASSSTKDKGETQY
TRBJ2-3,TRBV5-8,ASSSGPGEGDTDTQY
TRBJ2-7,TRBV19,ASSIGTGAYEQY
TRBJ1-1,TRBV4-1,ASSHFWTGATEAF
TRBJ1-2,TRBV7-9,ASSYDPGAGDYGYT
TRBJ1-5,TRBV7-2,ASSLGTVNQPQH
TRBJ1-2,TRBV29-1,SAATGGPANYGYT
TRBJ2-2,TRBV7-9,ASSSRWSGDGTGELF
TRBJ2-3,TRBV7-9,ASSLGSGARDTQY
TRBJ1-2,TRBV7-3,ASSLTVGQPFGGYT
TRBJ2-2,TRBV5-4,ASGQAWNTGELF
TRBJ2-7,TRBV9,ASSREGVSAYEQY
TRBJ2-2,TRBV19,ASSSRDTGELF
TRBJ2-5,TRBV29-1,SVKRATSGRADMETQY
TRBJ2-1,TRBV7-2,ASSPGTGAPYNEQF
TRBJ1-1,TRBV5-1,ASSLGLSGAEAF
TRBJ2-5,TRBV10-3,AISAPGLAGPETQY
TRBJ2-7,TRBV18,ASSPSASSYEQY
TRBJ2-5,TRBV5-1,ASRRGYGLQETQY
TRBJ2-2,TRBV28,ASSLGTFTGELF
TRBJ2-7,TRBV12-5,ASGINPQGEQY
TRBJ2-7,TRBV7-9,ASSVQGFNEQY
TRBJ2-3,TRBV5-1,ASSSIPGQGFY
TRBJ2-7,TRBV27,ASSSTSNYEQY
TRBJ1-5,TRBV18,ASSPGMGGNSNQPQH
TRBJ1-2,TRBV7-2,ASSQIQGVSGYT
TRBJ2-7,TRBV6-1,ASSEVAYEQY
TRBJ1-1,TRBV18,ASSLWTGLDSNTEAF
TRBJ1-2,TRBV18,ASSPETGPSSYGYT
TRBJ2-7,TRBV5-1,ASSFDGSSYEQY
TRBJ1-5,TRBV7-9,ASSPGEGVGNQPQH
TRBJ1-2,TRBV29-1,SATLGPLYGYT
TRBJ2-2,TRBV6-1,ASSELGEELF
TRBJ1-3,TRBV18,ASSRGRLSADTIY
TRBJ1-6,TRBV27,ASSYGNSPLH
TRBJ1-4,TRBV15,ATSKGTGGGYANEKLF
TRBJ2-1,TRBV15,ATSNGLSDEQF
TRBJ2-2,TRBV21-1,ASLEDTGELF
TRBJ1-1,TRBV6-1,ASRPGFFTTEAF
TRBJ2-7,TRBV2,ASKGNGPSYEQY
TRBJ2-5,TRBV4-1,ASSQESSIPETQY
TRBJ1-1,TRBV6-5,ASVLNRGVNTEAF
TRBJ1-2,TRBV7-9,ASSLVDYGYT
TRBJ1-5,TRBV6-1,ASSAGGAYQPQH
TRBJ2-1,TRBV19,ATTPLRSGGNEQF
TRBJ2-3,TRBV2,ASSEGGQDTQY